This TCR beta chain was recorded in a study of T cells in Graves' hyperthyroidism and ophthalmopathy. This clonotype was counted ten times or more. RNA transcripts yielded amplified TCR beta CDR3 regions. TCR CDR3 regions were first amplified by RT-PCR with HTBI primers. TCRdb reprocessed the multiplex PCR reads with MiXCR, giving one entry per CDR3 protein. The profile shows approximately 710,000 distinct CDR3 sequences, about 18% of them singletons. V shed 5 bases and J 5 bases; nucleotides not matched to a gene: 8. The germline gives CDR1 SNHLY, CDR2 FYNNEI. The CDR3 loop spans 16 amino acids. The chain uses TRBV2 and TRBJ2-3, with 12 bases identical to TRBD1. This TCR was recovered from a man aged 50 or older with Graves' hyperthyroidism. Sequencing was performed on blood. The CDR3: CASSKPGQGARDTQYF. Written as DNA, the CDR3 is TGTGCCAGCAGTAAACCGGGACAGGGGGCGCGAGATACGCAGTATTTT.